This TCR beta chain is from a study of blood T cell repertoires in COVID-19. On the study more broadly: Sample material is recorded as cDNA or gDNA derived from T cells, B-cell-depleted T cells, or PBMCs.

TCRdb's copy holds only in-frame clones and misses some; the assay was immunoSEQ multiplex PCR. The data hold under 95,000 clones, with roughly 85% observed a single time. Seattle participants joined during active infection and were tracked over time. The germline gives CDR1 LNHNV, CDR2 YYDKDF (reference sequence). The length of the CDR3 is 14 residues. V gave up 4 bases and J gave up 3 bases, with 11 bases separating them. The receptor's source is a man aged 45-65 years with COVID-19, enrolled during active disease. The genes are TRBV15 and TRBJ2-3, with TRBD2 as a possible D gene (6 bases). The sample taken for sequencing was peripheral blood. The CDR3 DNA reads as TGTGCCACCAGCAAAGAACGGGGGACAGATACGCAGTATTTT. As protein: CATSKERGTDTQYF. Looking up the rest from reference TRBV15 and TRBJ2-3 gives the full variable domain: DAMVIQNPRYQVTQFGKPVTLSCSQTLNHNVMYWYQQKSSQAPKLLFHYYDKDFNNEADTPDNFQSRRPNTSFCFLDIRSPGLGDTAMYLCATSKERGTDTQYFGPGTRLTVL.